One sample yielded the 20 T cell receptor beta chains listed below, sequenced in a study of T-cell reconstitution after alpha-beta-depleted transplantation in children. A library of TCRbeta sequences, prepared with unique molecular identifiers, was generated. TCRdb analysed the PCR reads with MiXCR anew, one entry per CDR3 protein. The data hold 100,000 to 120,000 distinct CDR3 sequences, with approximately 10% observed a single time. The source was PBMCs from the stem cell graft donor, collected from the stem cell graft. The receptors shown here come from a human donor who donated a stem cell graft to a child with acute lymphoblastic leukemia.

This clonotype was observed at least ten times. This chain connects TRBV12-3 or TRBV12-4 to TRBJ1-2; D is unclear. CDR3 length: 12 amino acids. Between the trimmed V and J ends, which lost 2 bases and 7 bases, there was a span of 8 bases. The CDR3 reads CASSLSLVGYTF. DNA for the CDR3: TGTGCCAGCAGTTTATCGTTGGTTGGCTACACCTTC.

This clonotype has at least ten counts. The chain recombines TRBV9 with TRBJ2-2; 8 bases map to TRBD1. Germline loops: CDR1 SGDLS, CDR2 YYNGEE. V shed 2 bases and J 5 bases; nucleotides not matched to a gene: 5. CDR3 length: 15 residues. In DNA, the CDR3 is TGTGCCAGCAGCGTCGCAGGGGGCGCGACCGGGGAGCTGTTTTTT. It specifies CASSVAGGATGELFF.

The table lists this clonotype with many counts. The rearrangement joins TRBV7-9 to TRBJ2-5, with 11 bases fitting TRBD2. The CDR3 extends over 15 amino acids. V trimming: 1 base; J trimming: 5 bases; junction bases outside the gene matches: 3. Germline CDR1 and CDR2: SEHNR and FQNEAQ (reference sequence). The CDR3 DNA is TGTGCCAGCAGCTTAGTAGCGGGGGGGTCGGAGACCCAGTACTTC. Its protein product is CASSLVAGGSETQYF.

This clonotype was found many times. The rearrangement uses TRBV6-1 and TRBJ1-5; D possibly corresponds to TRBD1 (5 bases). Germline lookup yields CDR1 MNHNS and CDR2 SASEGT. The CDR3 extends over 14 amino acids. V lost 4 bases and J 5 bases, leaving 12 bases between the germline ends. CDR3 DNA: TGTGCCAGCAGTGTTAGTAGGGGAGATCAGCCCCAGCATTTT. Translation: CASSVSRGDQPQHF.

This clonotype was seen many times. V is TRBV9 and J is TRBJ2-7; 10 bases fit TRBD2. Germline V CDR1 and CDR2: SGDLS, YYNGEE. V lost 6 bases to trimming and J lost 5 bases; unmatched junction nucleotides: 8. The CDR3 runs to 14 residues. The CDR3 DNA is TGTGCCAGCAATCCGGGACTAGCGTATGACGAGCAGTACTTC. It codes for CASNPGLAYDEQYF.

This clonotype was seen at least ten times. The rearrangement joins TRBV12-3 or TRBV12-4 to TRBJ1-2; 9 nucleotides match TRBD1. The CDR3 consists of 13 residues. V lost 8 bases to trimming and J lost 4 bases; unmatched junction nucleotides: 5. The CDR3 DNA reads as TGTGCCAGCCAGACAGGGGGGGGCTATGGCTACACCTTC. Protein sequence: CASQTGGGYGYTF.

This clonotype was counted at least ten times. The rearrangement links TRBV11-2 to TRBJ2-3; a weak D match, TRBD1 (5 bases). V gave up 3 bases and J gave up 0 bases, with 10 bases separating them. Germline CDR1 and CDR2: SGHAT and FQNNGV. The CDR3 consists of 15 residues. CDR3 in amino acids: CASSFYRSSTDTQYF. The DNA of the CDR3 is TGTGCCAGCAGCTTTTACAGGTCTAGCACAGATACGCAGTATTTT.

This clonotype was counted at least ten times. The V and J genes are TRBV12-3 or TRBV12-4 and TRBJ2-5; TRBD1 is a possible D gene (5 bases). The V gene lost 5 bases and the J gene lost 0 bases, with 10 bases spanning the gap. The CDR3 sequence is 14 residues long. The CDR3 region has the DNA TGTGCCAGCAGTCCCTGGGGCCACCAAGAGACCCAGTACTTC. It encodes CASSPWGHQETQYF.

This clonotype showed up many times. The V call is TRBV20-1, the J call TRBJ2-3; D remains ambiguous. CDR3 length equals 12 residues. The germline V gene has CDR1 DFQATT and CDR2 SNEGSKA (reference sequence). V shed 4 bases and J shed 1 base, with 6 bases lying between them. The CDR3 is CSAIERTDTQYF. The CDR3 nucleotides read TGCAGTGCTATAGAACGCACAGATACGCAGTATTTT.

This clonotype was detected ten times or more. The chain joins TRBV27 to TRBJ2-3; D remains ambiguous. Germline lookup yields CDR1 MNHEY and CDR2 SMNVEV (reference sequence). V was pared by 5 bases and J by 5 bases, with 11 bases between. The CDR3 covers 13 residues. The CDR3 DNA sequence: TGTGCCAGCAGTCCGACAAATCTAGATACGCAGTATTTT. This translates into CASSPTNLDTQYF.

This clonotype has ten or more counts. The J gene is TRBJ1-1, the V gene TRBV12-3 or TRBV12-4; D unresolved. V was clipped by 7 bases and J by 1 base, with 16 bases between them. This CDR3 has 15 amino acids. The CDR3 coding sequence is TGTGCCAGCATTTCACGGGAGGGAGCGAACACTGAAGCTTTCTTT. Amino acid sequence: CASISREGANTEAFF.

This clonotype was counted many times. The genes are TRBV6-1 and TRBJ1-2; D is possibly TRBD1 (6 bases). This CDR3 is 13 amino acids long. V was cut by 6 bases and J by 2 bases, with 10 bases left in between. Germline loops: CDR1 MNHNS, CDR2 SASEGT. In DNA, the CDR3 is TGTGCCAGCAGGCGGCAGGGGAACTATGGCTACACCTTC. This codes for CASRRQGNYGYTF.

This clonotype turned up a few times. This sequence joins TRBV4-3 and TRBJ2-3, with 10 bases matching TRBD2. CDR3 size: 17 residues. Germline values: CDR1 LGHNA, CDR2 YSLEER. The V and J ends lost 6 bases and 5 bases, in that order; junction bases with no gene match: 14. CDR3 sequence reads: CASSFGGTSVSGDTQYF. The CDR3 DNA follows: TGCGCCAGCAGTTTCGGTGGGACTAGCGTTTCCGGAGATACGCAGTATTTT.

This clonotype was counted at least ten times. V and J are TRBV4-3 and TRBJ2-3; 7 bases map to TRBD1. The CDR3 totals 16 residues. Germline V gene sequence: CDR1 LGHNA, CDR2 YSLEER. Losses at the gene ends were 0 bases for V and 1 base for J; bases not matched to a gene: 4. CDR3 bases: TGCGCCAGCAGCCAAGACTGGACAGGAGGCACAGATACGCAGTATTTT. The encoded protein is CASSQDWTGGTDTQYF.

This clonotype was detected many times. The rearrangement links TRBV7-2 to TRBJ2-7; D perhaps matches TRBD1 (6 bases). CDR1 and CDR2 (germline): SGHTA, FQGNSA. Trimming removed 5 bases at V and 3 bases at J, with 14 bases between. This CDR3 has 14 residues. Written as DNA, the CDR3 is TGTGCCAGCAGCATAACCGGGACAAACTACGAGCAGTACTTC. Protein: CASSITGTNYEQYF.

There are many counts of this clonotype. The genes are TRBV29-1 and TRBJ2-2, with TRBD1 matching over 7 bases. The CDR3 covers 16 residues. V trimming: 5 bases; J trimming: 0 bases; junction bases outside the gene matches: 9. The V gene's germline CDR1 is SQVTM and CDR2 ANQGSEA. In DNA, the CDR3 is TGCAGCGTTCAACTATCGACAGGGCCGAACACCGGGGAGCTGTTTTTT. This sequence encodes CSVQLSTGPNTGELFF.

This clonotype was picked up many times. The chain combines TRBV7-2 with TRBJ2-5; 8 bases match TRBD2. CDR1 is SGHTA, CDR2 FQGNSA, per germline. This CDR3 is 15 amino acids long. Losses at the gene ends were 5 bases for V and 5 bases for J; bases not matched to a gene: 10. The CDR3 coding sequence is TGTGCCAGCAGCCCATCAGCGGGAGACGGTGAGACCCAGTACTTC. Translating it yields CASSPSAGDGETQYF.

This clonotype was counted at least ten times. V and J are TRBV7-2 and TRBJ2-7; D ambiguous. The CDR3 is made up of 13 amino acids. V was pared by 0 bases and J by 3 bases, with 6 bases between. Germline V gene lookup returns CDR1 SGHTA and CDR2 FQGNSA. In nucleotides, the CDR3 is TGTGCCAGCAGCTTAGCTATAGACTACGAGCAGTACTTC. Encoded protein: CASSLAIDYEQYF.

This rearrangement joins TRBV20-1 to TRBJ2-1; 7 nucleotides match TRBD2. Looked up from germline, CDR1 is DFQATT and CDR2 is SNEGSKA (reference sequence). V lost 2 bases to trimming and J lost 0 bases; unmatched junction nucleotides: 4. This CDR3 comprises 15 residues. CDR3 loop: CSARSAGVSYNEQFF. DNA for the CDR3: TGCAGTGCTAGATCGGCGGGGGTCTCCTACAATGAGCAGTTCTTC.

Many counts were recorded for this clonotype. The chain uses TRBV20-1 and TRBJ1-4; 9 bases agree with TRBD1. This CDR3 contains 14 residues. Trimming removed 3 bases from V and 1 base from J; junction bases left unmatched: 0. The germline V gene encodes CDR1 DFQATT and CDR2 SNEGSKA (reference sequence). The CDR3 sequence is CSARGQGTNEKLFF. CDR3 in DNA: TGCAGTGCTAGGGGACAGGGAACTAATGAAAAACTGTTTTTT.